The 3 T cell receptor beta chains below were found in one sample sequenced in a study of radiotherapy plus CTLA-4 blockade in lung cancer. The data were produced by immunoSEQ multiplex PCR, yet TCRdb's version contains in-frame clones alone and is incomplete. The data show 50,000 to 65,000 clones, about 80% seen once. The material sequenced was peripheral blood, taken from a patient treated with radiotherapy plus ipilimumab. The receptors originated from a human donor with non-small cell lung cancer whose response to radiotherapy plus ipilimumab could not be evaluated.

This sequence joins TRBV10-1 and TRBJ2-3; maybe TRBD1 (6 bases). Germline V gene lookup returns CDR1 WNHNN and CDR2 SYGVQD (reference sequence). The ends were cut back, 4 bases at V and 0 bases at J, with 8 bases in the middle. The CDR3 extends over 14 amino acids. The CDR3 DNA reads TGCGCCAGCAGTGGGACAGATAGCACAGATACGCAGTATTTT. This codes for CASSGTDSTDTQYF.

V gene TRBV5-5 combines with J gene TRBJ2-2; 7 bases fit TRBD1. Germline CDR1 is SGHKS and CDR2 is YYEKEE (reference sequence). Trimming took 4 bases from V and 2 from J; bases not matched to a gene: 5. This CDR3 comprises 15 residues. CDR3 amino acids: CASSPTGTNTGELFF. CDR3 nucleotides: TGTGCCAGCAGCCCGACAGGGACAAACACCGGGGAGCTGTTTTTT. Looking up the rest from reference TRBV5-5 and TRBJ2-2 gives the full variable domain: DAGVTQSPTHLIKTRGQQVTLRCSPISGHKSVSWYQQVLGQGPQFIFQYYEKEERGRGNFPDRFSARQFPNYSSELNVNALLLGDSALYLCASSPTGTNTGELFFGEGSRLTVL.

The rearrangement links TRBV10-3 to TRBJ2-2; D is perhaps TRBD2 (6 bases). Trimming removed 10 bases from V and 1 base from J, with 10 bases in between. The CDR3 runs 13 residues. CDR1 is ENHRY, CDR2 SYGVKD, per germline. The CDR3 region has the DNA TGTGCCACCCTGGGGGGGAACACCGGGGAGCTGTTTTTT. Its translation: CATLGGNTGELFF.